One T cell receptor (beta chain) is described in this entry. These data belong to a study of blood T cell repertoires in COVID-19. Study overall: Sites in the United States, Italy and Spain provided acute and convalescent COVID-19 samples. The cDNA or gDNA used as material had been derived from T cells, B-cell-depleted T cells, or PBMCs.

Germline CDR1 is WNHNN and CDR2 is SYGVQD (reference sequence). V trimming: 0 bases; J trimming: 0 bases; junction bases outside the gene matches: 7. The CDR3 totals 18 residues. In the study's own analysis: Estimation of nucleated cell counts relied on the amplification of reference gene primers. Some clones are missing from TCRdb's copy, which holds only in-frame ones; the method was immunoSEQ multiplex PCR. The DNA gave D and trimming, while V, J and clone size come from that table. The table shows fewer than 80,000 clones, with just under 80% occurring only once. This TCR came from a human donor in a cohort sampled during active COVID-19. Material: peripheral blood. The V gene is TRBV10-1, the J gene TRBJ2-7, with TRBD1 identical over 11 bases. The CDR3 is CASSESTGQGVFSYEQYF. CDR3 sequence (DNA): TGCGCCAGCAGTGAGTCGACGGGACAGGGGGTATTCTCCTACGAGCAGTACTTC.